This T cell receptor beta chain comes out of a study of blood T cell repertoires in COVID-19. Looked up from germline, CDR1 is SGHAT and CDR2 is FQNNGV. V shed 5 bases and J shed 3 bases, with 17 bases lying between them. This CDR3 contains 16 residues. As processed by the authors: Amplified reference gene primers provided the basis for estimating nucleated cell counts. Some clones are missing from TCRdb's copy, which holds only in-frame ones; the method was immunoSEQ multiplex PCR. That table supplies the V and J calls and clone size; D and trimming were determined from the DNA. This sample yields about 28,000 clones, of which about two thirds are seen a single time; 21% belongs to the top ten.

The material sequenced was peripheral blood. The chain is built from TRBV11-2 and TRBJ2-1; no firm D call. This TCR came from a boy aged 2 to 10 with active or convalescent COVID-19. As DNA, the CDR3 is TGTGCCAGCAGCCCTTCTAGTTGGCATCTCTACAATGAGCAGTTCTTC. Encoded protein: CASSPSSWHLYNEQFF.